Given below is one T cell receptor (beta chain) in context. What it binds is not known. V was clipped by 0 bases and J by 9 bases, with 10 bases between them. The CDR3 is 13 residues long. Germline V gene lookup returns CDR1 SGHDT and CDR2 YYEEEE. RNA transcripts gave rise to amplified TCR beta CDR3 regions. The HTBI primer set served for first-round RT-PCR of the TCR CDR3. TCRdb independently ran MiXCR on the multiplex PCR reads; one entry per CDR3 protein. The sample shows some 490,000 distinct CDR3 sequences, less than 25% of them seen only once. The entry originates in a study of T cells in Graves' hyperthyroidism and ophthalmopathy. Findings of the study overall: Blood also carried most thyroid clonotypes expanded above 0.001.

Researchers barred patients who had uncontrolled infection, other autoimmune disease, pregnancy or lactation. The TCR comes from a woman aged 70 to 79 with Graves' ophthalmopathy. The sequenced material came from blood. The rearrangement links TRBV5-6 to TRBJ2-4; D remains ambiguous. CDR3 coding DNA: TGTGCCAGCAGCTTGGAGGGCTCGGTCATTCAGTACTTC. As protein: CASSLEGSVIQYF. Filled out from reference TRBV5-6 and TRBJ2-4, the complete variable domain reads DAGVTQSPTHLIKTRGQQVTLRCSPKSGHDTVSWYQQALGQGPQFIFQYYEEEERQRGNFPDRFSGHQFPNYSSELNVNALLLGDSALYLCASSLEGSVIQYFGAGTRLSVL.